The 9 T cell receptor beta chains below were found in one sample sequenced in a study of cytomegalovirus exposure and HLA in healthy donors. It was with 60 Vbeta and 13 Jbeta primers that the PCR ran. Repertoires were generated with immunoSEQ multiplex PCR, while TCRdb's copy carries only in-frame clones and drops some. Of about 190,000 clones in the sample, 85% were seen once. The sample comprised PBMCs. These receptors were obtained from a boy between 2 and 15 years old in good health and CMV-seronegative.

In this sample, this clone turned up once. At one end, the junction sequence differs from germline, possibly due to a read error. This sequence joins TRBV11-2 and TRBJ2-6; maybe TRBD2 (6 bases). Germline V lookup: CDR1 SGHAT, CDR2 FQNNGV. The CDR3 is made up of 14 amino acids. CDR3 protein: CASSLGSGVNVLTF. CDR3 in DNA: TGTGCCAGCAGCTTGGGGTCGGGGGTCAACGTCCTGACTTTC. The whole variable domain, filled in from reference TRBV11-2 and TRBJ2-6, reads EAGVAQSPRYKIIEKRQSVAFWCNPISGHATLYWYQQILGQGPKLLIQFQNNGVVDDSQLPKDRFSAERLKGVDSTLKIQPAKLEDSAVYLCASSLGSGVNVLTFGAGSRLTVL.

The J gene is TRBJ1-1, the V gene TRBV25-1; 7 bases fit TRBD1. The V gene end was trimmed by 6 bases and the J gene end by 1 base; junction bases not matched to a gene: 5. Germline CDR1 and CDR2: MGHDK and SYGVNS. The CDR3 has 14 amino acids. The CDR3 protein is CASRAAGGNTEAFF. The CDR3 DNA follows: TGTGCCAGCAGGGCCGCAGGGGGGAACACTGAAGCTTTCTTT. Full variable domain (remainder filled in from reference TRBV25-1 and TRBJ1-1): EADIYQTPRYLVIGTGKKITLECSQTMGHDKMYWYQQDPGMELHLIHYSYGVNSTEKGDLSSESTVSRIRTEHFPLTLESARPSHTSQYLCASRAAGGNTEAFFGQGTRLTVV.

This clone was seen a few times. The J gene is TRBJ1-5, the V gene TRBV5-3; TRBD1 aligns across 7 bases. TRBV5-3 falls under the ORF class, with uncertain function. The CDR3 totals 15 residues. The J segment lost 9 bases and the V segment lost 0 bases, leaving 9 bases of the junction unmatched. DNA for the CDR3: TGTGCCAGAAGCTTGGTGCAGGGGGTTTCTGGGCCCCAGCATTTT. It is translated as CARSLVQGVSGPQHF.

The chain is built from TRBV7-3 and TRBJ1-2, with D perhaps matching TRBD1 (5 bases). The CDR3 extends over 12 amino acids. Germline V gives CDR1 SGHTA, CDR2 FQGTGA. V was pared by 9 bases and J by 8 bases, with 16 bases between. The CDR3 region has the DNA TGTGCCAGGCCCCCGGGGGTGGGAGGCTACACCTTC. Translation gives CARPPGVGGYTF.

The chain has TRBV5-1 and TRBJ2-3; a weak D match, TRBD1 (5 bases). From germline, CDR1 is SGHRS and CDR2 YFSETQ. This CDR3 is built from 15 residues. The V end was cut by 0 bases, the J end by 5 bases, with 13 bases between. In nucleotides, the CDR3 is TGCGCCAGCAGCTTGGCTGATGGGGCCAGAGATACGCAGTATTTT. Translation: CASSLADGARDTQYF. The whole variable domain, filled in from reference TRBV5-1 and TRBJ2-3, reads KAGVTQTPRYLIKTRGQQVTLSCSPISGHRSVSWYQQTPGQGLQFLFEYFSETQRNKGNFPGRFSGRQFSNSRSEMNVSTLELGDSALYLCASSLADGARDTQYFGPGTRLTVL.

This clone was counted once. One end of the junction fails to match germline, which may point to a read error. The chain combines TRBV7-7 with TRBJ2-5, with unresolved D. Germline loops: CDR1 SSHAT, CDR2 FNYEAQ (reference sequence). The CDR3 is 14 residues long. CDR3 in amino acids: CASSLISGKETQYF. The CDR3 bases are TGTGCTAGCAGCTTAATTTCAGGAAAAGAGACCCAGTACTTC.

The chain couples TRBV7-8 to TRBJ2-1; 11 positions agree with TRBD2. Germline values: CDR1 SGHVS, CDR2 FQNEAQ. This CDR3 contains 16 residues. The V segment lost 4 bases and the J segment 5 bases; nucleotides outside the gene matches: 7. CDR3 amino acids: CASSSGRLAGNNEQFF. The CDR3 bases are TGTGCCAGCAGCTCAGGCAGACTAGCGGGAAACAATGAGCAGTTCTTC.

The chain couples TRBV2 to TRBJ1-1; no reliable D call. This CDR3 region has 12 residues. Germline values: CDR1 SNHLY, CDR2 FYNNEI. The V and J ends lost 4 bases and 5 bases respectively, with 8 bases between them. The CDR3 here is CASSARGTEAFF. The CDR3 DNA follows: TGTGCCAGCAGTGCCCGGGGAACTGAAGCTTTCTTT.

The chain couples TRBV11-2 to TRBJ2-7; 7 bases agree with TRBD2. Trimming took 5 bases from V and 6 from J; bases not matched to a gene: 16. Germline CDR1 reads SGHAT; CDR2 reads FQNNGV. The CDR3 covers 16 residues. In DNA, the CDR3 is TGTGCCAGCAGCCCGAGACTAGCTGGGGCTTTGGGCGAGCAGTACTTC. This codes for CASSPRLAGALGEQYF.